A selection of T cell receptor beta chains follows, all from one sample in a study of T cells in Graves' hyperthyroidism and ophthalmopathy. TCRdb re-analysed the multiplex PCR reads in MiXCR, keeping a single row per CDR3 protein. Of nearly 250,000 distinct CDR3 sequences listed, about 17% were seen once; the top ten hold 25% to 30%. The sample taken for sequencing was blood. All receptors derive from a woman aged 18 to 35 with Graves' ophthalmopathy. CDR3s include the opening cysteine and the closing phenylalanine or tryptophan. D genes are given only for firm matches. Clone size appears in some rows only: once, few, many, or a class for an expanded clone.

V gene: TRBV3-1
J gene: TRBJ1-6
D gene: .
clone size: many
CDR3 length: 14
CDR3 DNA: TGTGCCAGCAGCCAAGGTCGTATGAGGGCACCCCTCCACTTT
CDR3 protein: CASSQGRMRAPLHF

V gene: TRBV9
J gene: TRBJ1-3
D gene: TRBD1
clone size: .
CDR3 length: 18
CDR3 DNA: TGTGCCAGCAGCGGACGACCCGGGACAGGGGGATTCGGAAACACCATATATTTT
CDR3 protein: CASSGRPGTGGFGNTIYF

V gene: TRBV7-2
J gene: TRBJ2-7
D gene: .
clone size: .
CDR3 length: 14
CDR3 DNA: TGTGCCAGCAGCCGCCGCGGTAGCGGCTACGAGCAGTACTTC
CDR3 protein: CASSRRGSGYEQYF

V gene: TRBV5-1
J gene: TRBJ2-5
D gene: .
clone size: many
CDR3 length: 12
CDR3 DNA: TGCGCCAGCAGCTTGTTAGTAGAGACCCAGTACTTC
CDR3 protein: CASSLLVETQYF

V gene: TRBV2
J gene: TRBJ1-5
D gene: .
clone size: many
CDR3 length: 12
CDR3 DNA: TGTGCCAGCAGTGATCCCCCTCAGCCCCAGCATTTT
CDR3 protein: CASSDPPQPQHF

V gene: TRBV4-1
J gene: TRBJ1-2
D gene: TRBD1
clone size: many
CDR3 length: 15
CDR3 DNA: TGCGCCAGCAGCCACCGACAGGGGGCAGAGCGTGGCTACACCTTC
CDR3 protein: CASSHRQGAERGYTF

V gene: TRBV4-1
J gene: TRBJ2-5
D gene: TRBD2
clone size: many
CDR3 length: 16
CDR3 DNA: TGCGCCAGCAGCTTGAGCCCCCCGGCGGGGGAGGAGACCCAGTACTTC
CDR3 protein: CASSLSPPAGEETQYF

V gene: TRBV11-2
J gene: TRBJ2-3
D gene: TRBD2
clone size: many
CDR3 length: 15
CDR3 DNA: TGTGCCAGCAGCTCTCTAGCGGGCCCCACAGATACGCAGTATTTT
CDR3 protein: CASSSLAGPTDTQYF

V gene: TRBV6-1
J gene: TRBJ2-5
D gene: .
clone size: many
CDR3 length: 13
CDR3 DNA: TGTGCCAGCAGTGAAGGGGTGATGGAGACCCAGTACTTC
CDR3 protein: CASSEGVMETQYF

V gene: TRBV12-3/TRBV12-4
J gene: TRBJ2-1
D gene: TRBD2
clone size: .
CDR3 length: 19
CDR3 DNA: TGTGCCAGCACTCAACCTCGGGGACTAGCGGGGTACTCCTACAATGAGCAGTTCTTC
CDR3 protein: CASTQPRGLAGYSYNEQFF

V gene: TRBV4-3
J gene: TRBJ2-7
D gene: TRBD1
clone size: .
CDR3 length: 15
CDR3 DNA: TGCGCCAGCAGCCTCGGGACAGGAGAATACTACGAGCAGTACTTC
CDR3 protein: CASSLGTGEYYEQYF

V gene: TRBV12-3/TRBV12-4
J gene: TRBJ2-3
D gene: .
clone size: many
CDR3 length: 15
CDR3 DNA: TGTGCCAGCAGTTATGACGGGGGCTACACAGATACGCAGTATTTT
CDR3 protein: CASSYDGGYTDTQYF

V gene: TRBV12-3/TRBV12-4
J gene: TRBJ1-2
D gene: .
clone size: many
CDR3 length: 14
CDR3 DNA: TGTGCCAGCAGTTTGTCAGGGAAAAACTATGGCTACACCTTC
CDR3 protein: CASSLSGKNYGYTF

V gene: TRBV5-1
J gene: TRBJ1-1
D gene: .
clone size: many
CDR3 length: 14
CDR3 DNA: TGCGCCAGCAGCTCCGGGCGCGGGAACACTGAAGCTTTCTTT
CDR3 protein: CASSSGRGNTEAFF

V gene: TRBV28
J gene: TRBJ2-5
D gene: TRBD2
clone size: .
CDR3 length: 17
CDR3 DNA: TGTGCCAGCAACCCAACGGTGAGGACTAGCGGGGGGTCCCCAGAGTACTTC
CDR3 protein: CASNPTVRTSGGSPEYF

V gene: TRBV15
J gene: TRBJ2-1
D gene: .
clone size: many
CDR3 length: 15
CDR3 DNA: TGTGCCACCAGCACGGACATAAGCTCCTACAATGAGCAGTTCTTC
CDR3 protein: CATSTDISSYNEQFF

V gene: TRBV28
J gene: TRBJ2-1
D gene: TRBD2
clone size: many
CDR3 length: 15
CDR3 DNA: TGTGCCAGCAGTTTCGGACTAGCGGGGCACAATGAGCAGTTCTTC
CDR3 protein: CASSFGLAGHNEQFF

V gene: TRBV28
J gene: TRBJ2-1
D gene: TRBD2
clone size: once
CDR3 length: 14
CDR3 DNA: TGTGCCAGCAGTCGTCGTAGCGGGAGAAATGAGCAGTTCTTC
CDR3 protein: CASSRRSGRNEQFF

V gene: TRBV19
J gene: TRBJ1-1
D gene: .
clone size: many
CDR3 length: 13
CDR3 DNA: TGTGCCAGTAGACCCCTGCCGAACACTGAAGCTTTCTTT
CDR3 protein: CASRPLPNTEAFF

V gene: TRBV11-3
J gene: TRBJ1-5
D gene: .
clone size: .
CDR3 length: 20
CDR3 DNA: TGTGCCAGCGGTCTCCCCGACGGTTCGGGCCTATATTTTAGCAGTCAGCCCCAGCATTTT
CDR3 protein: CASGLPDGSGLYFSSQPQHF

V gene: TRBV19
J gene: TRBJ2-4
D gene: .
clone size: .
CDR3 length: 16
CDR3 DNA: TGTGCCAGTTCAGTCTCGCTCGGCGGGTCCAAAGACATTCAGTACTTC
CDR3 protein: CASSVSLGGSKDIQYF

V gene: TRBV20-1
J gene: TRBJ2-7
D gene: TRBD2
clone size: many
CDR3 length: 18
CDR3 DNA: TGCAGTGCTAGAGTAAGCGGGAATAATGTCTTAAGTCTTTACGAGCAGTACTTC
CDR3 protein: CSARVSGNNVLSLYEQYF

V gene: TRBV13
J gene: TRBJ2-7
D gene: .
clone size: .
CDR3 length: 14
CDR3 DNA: TGTGCCAGCAGCTTGGGGGATACCTCCTACGAGCAGTACTTC
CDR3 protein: CASSLGDTSYEQYF